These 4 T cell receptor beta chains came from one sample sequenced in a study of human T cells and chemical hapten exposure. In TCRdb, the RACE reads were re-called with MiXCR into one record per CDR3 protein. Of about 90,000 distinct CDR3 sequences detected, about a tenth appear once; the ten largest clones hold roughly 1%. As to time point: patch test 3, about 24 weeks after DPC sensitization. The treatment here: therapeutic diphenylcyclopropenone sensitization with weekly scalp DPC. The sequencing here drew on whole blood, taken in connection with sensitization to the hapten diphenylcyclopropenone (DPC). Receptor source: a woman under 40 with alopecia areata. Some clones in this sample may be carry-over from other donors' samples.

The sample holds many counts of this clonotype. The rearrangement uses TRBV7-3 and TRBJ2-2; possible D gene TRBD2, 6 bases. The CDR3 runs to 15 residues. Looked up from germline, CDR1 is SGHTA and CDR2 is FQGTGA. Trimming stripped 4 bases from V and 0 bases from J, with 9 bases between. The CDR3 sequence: CASSSDYANTGELFF. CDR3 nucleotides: TGTGCCAGCAGCTCGGACTACGCGAACACCGGGGAGCTGTTTTTT. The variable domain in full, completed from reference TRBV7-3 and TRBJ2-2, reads GAGVSQTPSNKVTEKGKYVELRCDPISGHTALYWYRQSLGQGPEFLIYFQGTGAADDSGLPNDRFFAVRPEGSVSTLKIQRTERGDSAVYLCASSSDYANTGELFFGEGSRLTVL.

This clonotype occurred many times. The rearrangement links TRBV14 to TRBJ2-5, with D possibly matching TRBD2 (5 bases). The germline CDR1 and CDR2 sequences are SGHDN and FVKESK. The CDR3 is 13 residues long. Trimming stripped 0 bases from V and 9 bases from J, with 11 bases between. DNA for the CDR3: TGTGCCAGCAGCCAAGAAAGTGTGCGGGCCCAGTACTTC. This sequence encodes CASSQESVRAQYF.

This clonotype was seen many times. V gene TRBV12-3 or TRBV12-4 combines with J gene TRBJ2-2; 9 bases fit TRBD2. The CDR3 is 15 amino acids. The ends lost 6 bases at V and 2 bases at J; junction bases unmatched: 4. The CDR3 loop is CASRSAGGNTGELFF. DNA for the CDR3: TGTGCCAGCAGATCAGCGGGAGGCAACACCGGGGAGCTGTTTTTT.

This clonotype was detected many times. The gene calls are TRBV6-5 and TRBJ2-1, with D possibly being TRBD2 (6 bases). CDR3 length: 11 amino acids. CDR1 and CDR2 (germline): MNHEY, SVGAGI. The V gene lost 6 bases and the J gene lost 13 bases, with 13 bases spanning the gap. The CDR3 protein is CASRVAGSQFF. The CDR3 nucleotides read TGTGCCAGCAGGGTTGCGGGATCACAGTTCTTC.